A selection of T cell receptor beta chains follows, all from one sample in a study of shared clonotypes between healthy human individuals. TCRdb's table, derived via immunoSEQ multiplex PCR, lists solely in-frame clones and lacks some. This sample carries some 1,100,000 clones, approximately 80% of them seen once, and the ten largest clones take more than 0.5%. The sample taken for sequencing was memory CD4+ T cells from PBMCs. The receptors stem from a man aged 18 to 35 in good health. Some clones in this sample may be carry-over from other donors' samples. Each CDR3 is given with its conserved first and last residue. A D gene is named only where the DNA matches it firmly. Expanded clones get a size class; other rows say once, few or many, or leave the size out.

j_gene: TRBJ2-7; d_gene: TRBD2; abundance: .; v_gene: TRBV19; CDR3aa: CASRRGTSGYEQYF; CDR3nt: TGTGCCAGTAGACGAGGGACTAGCGGCTACGAGCAGTACTTC
j_gene: TRBJ2-6; d_gene: TRBD1; abundance: .; v_gene: TRBV7-2; CDR3aa: CASDRGRVGYGANVLTF; CDR3nt: TGTGCCAGCGACAGGGGGCGCGTCGGATATGGGGCCAACGTCCTGACTTTC
j_gene: TRBJ1-5; d_gene: .; abundance: few; v_gene: TRBV4-2; CDR3aa: CASSGLSRNQPQHF; CDR3nt: TGTGCCAGCAGCGGACTCAGCCGCAATCAGCCCCAGCATTTT
j_gene: TRBJ2-5; d_gene: TRBD1; abundance: .; v_gene: TRBV28; CDR3aa: CASNPAGGRETQYF; CDR3nt: TGTGCCAGCAACCCCGCAGGGGGCAGAGAGACCCAGTACTTC
j_gene: TRBJ2-5; d_gene: .; abundance: .; v_gene: TRBV19; CDR3aa: CASSRISSDQETQYF; CDR3nt: TGTGCCAGTAGTCGGATTAGCAGCGACCAAGAGACCCAGTACTTC
j_gene: TRBJ2-1; d_gene: TRBD2; abundance: once; v_gene: TRBV7-6; CDR3aa: CASSSAAGALGEQFF; CDR3nt: TGTGCCAGCAGCTCCGCGGCGGGAGCTTTAGGCGAGCAGTTCTTC
j_gene: TRBJ1-2; d_gene: TRBD1; abundance: .; v_gene: TRBV5-1; CDR3aa: CASSAGQGNYGYTF; CDR3nt: TGCGCCAGCAGCGCGGGACAGGGAAACTATGGCTACACCTTC
j_gene: TRBJ1-1; d_gene: .; abundance: .; v_gene: TRBV4-1; CDR3aa: CASSQDHGSSGTEAFF; CDR3nt: TGCGCCAGCAGCCAAGATCATGGGAGTTCAGGGACTGAAGCTTTCTTT
j_gene: TRBJ2-3; d_gene: .; abundance: .; v_gene: TRBV28; CDR3aa: CASSPDTVTDTQYF; CDR3nt: TGTGCCAGCAGCCCCGACACCGTCACAGATACGCAGTATTTT
j_gene: TRBJ2-1; d_gene: TRBD2; abundance: .; v_gene: TRBV10-3; CDR3aa: CAISLAGKGEQFF; CDR3nt: TGTGCCATCTCACTAGCGGGGAAGGGTGAGCAGTTCTTC
j_gene: TRBJ2-1; d_gene: TRBD2; abundance: once; v_gene: TRBV19; CDR3aa: CASNDGWGTSGNNEQFF; CDR3nt: TGTGCCAGTAATGACGGTTGGGGGACTAGCGGGAACAATGAGCAGTTCTTC
j_gene: TRBJ1-2; d_gene: .; abundance: .; v_gene: TRBV18; CDR3aa: CASSPPLGVRDYGYTF; CDR3nt: TGTGCCAGCTCACCACCGTTAGGGGTCCGTGACTATGGCTACACCTTC
j_gene: TRBJ2-2; d_gene: .; abundance: .; v_gene: TRBV19; CDR3aa: CASTFGGWAGELFF; CDR3nt: TGTGCCAGTACCTTCGGTGGATGGGCCGGGGAGCTGTTTTTT
j_gene: TRBJ2-3; d_gene: .; abundance: .; v_gene: TRBV11-3; CDR3aa: CASSLGAAATDTQYF; CDR3nt: TGTGCCAGCAGCTTGGGCGCAGCCGCCACAGATACGCAGTATTTT
j_gene: TRBJ1-1; d_gene: .; abundance: .; v_gene: TRBV6-1; CDR3aa: CASSPMGDPSEAFF; CDR3nt: TGTGCCAGCAGTCCAATGGGGGACCCCTCTGAAGCTTTCTTT
j_gene: TRBJ1-3; d_gene: .; abundance: .; v_gene: TRBV11-2; CDR3aa: CASSPGAGRAISGNTIYF; CDR3nt: TGTGCCAGCAGCCCGGGGGCTGGCAGGGCGATCTCTGGAAACACCATATATTTT
j_gene: TRBJ2-1; d_gene: .; abundance: .; v_gene: TRBV28; CDR3aa: CASNTRKGLMVEQFF; CDR3nt: TGTGCCAGCAACACCCGGAAGGGTCTTATGGTTGAGCAGTTCTTC
j_gene: TRBJ2-1; d_gene: TRBD2; abundance: .; v_gene: TRBV27; CDR3aa: CASSLTSGIYNEQFF; CDR3nt: TGTGCCAGCAGTTTGACTAGCGGGATCTACAATGAGCAGTTCTTC
j_gene: TRBJ2-7; d_gene: TRBD1; abundance: .; v_gene: TRBV7-8; CDR3aa: CASSFPWTGIAYEQYF; CDR3nt: TGTGCCAGCAGCTTCCCTTGGACAGGGATAGCGTACGAGCAGTACTTC
j_gene: TRBJ1-3; d_gene: .; abundance: .; v_gene: TRBV6-5; CDR3aa: CASSYRPASGNTIYF; CDR3nt: TGTGCCAGCAGTTACAGGCCAGCCTCTGGAAACACCATATATTTT
j_gene: TRBJ1-1; d_gene: .; abundance: .; v_gene: TRBV5-4; CDR3aa: CASSLQGGAEAFF; CDR3nt: TGTGCCAGCAGCTTGCAAGGGGGGGCTGAAGCTTTCTTT
j_gene: TRBJ1-1; d_gene: .; abundance: .; v_gene: TRBV19; CDR3aa: CASSIVVTLNTEAFF; CDR3nt: TGTGCCAGTAGTATTGTTGTCACATTGAACACTGAAGCTTTCTTT
j_gene: TRBJ2-1; d_gene: .; abundance: .; v_gene: TRBV28; CDR3aa: CASGLGGNEQFF; CDR3nt: TGTGCCAGTGGTCTTGGCGGCAATGAGCAGTTCTTC
j_gene: TRBJ1-2; d_gene: .; abundance: few; v_gene: TRBV7-9; CDR3aa: CASSLRAGPRYGYTF; CDR3nt: TGTGCCAGCAGCTTAAGGGCAGGGCCCCGCTATGGCTACACCTTC
j_gene: TRBJ2-7; d_gene: .; abundance: many; v_gene: TRBV7-3; CDR3aa: CASSPRGGSSSYEQYF; CDR3nt: TGTGCCAGCAGCCCAAGGGGGGGGTCAAGCTCCTACGAGCAGTACTTC
j_gene: TRBJ1-2; d_gene: .; abundance: .; v_gene: TRBV19; CDR3aa: CASSRQNYGYTF; CDR3nt: TGTGCCAGTAGTAGACAAAACTATGGCTACACCTTC
j_gene: TRBJ2-1; d_gene: .; abundance: .; v_gene: TRBV7-9; CDR3aa: CASSPSGTDNEQFF; CDR3nt: TGTGCCAGCAGCCCCTCCGGGACTGACAATGAGCAGTTCTTC
j_gene: TRBJ1-4; d_gene: TRBD1; abundance: .; v_gene: TRBV6-6; CDR3aa: CASSYEGTGEKLFF; CDR3nt: TGTGCCAGCAGTTACGAGGGGACAGGTGAAAAACTGTTTTTT
j_gene: TRBJ1-4; d_gene: .; abundance: .; v_gene: TRBV5-1; CDR3aa: CASSLNGGTTNEKLFF; CDR3nt: TGCGCCAGCAGCTTGAACGGGGGGACAACTAATGAAAAACTGTTTTTT
j_gene: TRBJ1-4; d_gene: .; abundance: .; v_gene: TRBV5-6; CDR3aa: CASSLSRDRTNEKLFF; CDR3nt: TGTGCCAGCAGCTTGAGTAGGGATAGAACTAATGAAAAACTGTTTTTT
j_gene: TRBJ2-6; d_gene: .; abundance: .; v_gene: TRBV7-2; CDR3aa: CASSSYPDREYSGANVLTF; CDR3nt: TGTGCCAGCAGCTCATACCCTGACAGAGAATACTCTGGGGCCAACGTCCTGACTTTC
j_gene: TRBJ2-7; d_gene: TRBD2; abundance: .; v_gene: TRBV5-4; CDR3aa: CASSLGLATLYEQYF; CDR3nt: TGTGCCAGCAGCCTGGGACTAGCTACGCTCTACGAGCAGTACTTC
j_gene: TRBJ1-1; d_gene: TRBD1; abundance: .; v_gene: TRBV28; CDR3aa: CASSGGQGLRGTEAFF; CDR3nt: TGTGCCAGCAGTGGGGGACAGGGACTCCGGGGGACTGAAGCTTTCTTT
j_gene: TRBJ1-4; d_gene: .; abundance: .; v_gene: TRBV29-1; CDR3aa: CSVEGANEKLFF; CDR3nt: TGCAGCGTTGAAGGGGCTAATGAAAAACTGTTTTTT
j_gene: TRBJ2-2; d_gene: .; abundance: .; v_gene: TRBV4-2; CDR3aa: CASSPFLGRSAGELFF; CDR3nt: TGTGCCAGCAGTCCATTCCTAGGCCGAAGCGCCGGGGAGCTGTTTTTT
j_gene: TRBJ1-1; d_gene: .; abundance: .; v_gene: TRBV6-1; CDR3aa: CAGYPGAFF; CDR3nt: TGTGCCGGATACCCGGGGGCTTTCTTT
j_gene: TRBJ2-7; d_gene: .; abundance: .; v_gene: TRBV6-5; CDR3aa: CASSYSGGSIDEQYF; CDR3nt: TGTGCCAGCAGTTACTCCGGGGGATCGATTGACGAGCAGTACTTC
j_gene: TRBJ2-6; d_gene: TRBD1; abundance: .; v_gene: TRBV28; CDR3aa: CASSLWGDRGHSGANVLTF; CDR3nt: TGTGCCAGCAGTTTATGGGGGGACAGGGGGCACTCTGGGGCCAACGTCCTGACTTTC
j_gene: TRBJ2-3; d_gene: TRBD2; abundance: .; v_gene: TRBV27; CDR3aa: CASSLGLAGADTQYF; CDR3nt: TGTGCCAGCAGTTTGGGGCTAGCGGGAGCAGATACGCAGTATTTT
j_gene: TRBJ1-2; d_gene: .; abundance: .; v_gene: TRBV19; CDR3aa: CASSIKGTRYGYTF; CDR3nt: TGTGCCAGTAGTATTAAGGGGACCCGATATGGCTACACCTTC
j_gene: TRBJ1-4; d_gene: .; abundance: .; v_gene: TRBV5-6; CDR3aa: CASSLGHYRNEKLFF; CDR3nt: TGTGCCAGCAGCTTGGGGCACTACCGTAATGAAAAACTGTTTTTT
j_gene: TRBJ1-1; d_gene: .; abundance: many; v_gene: TRBV6-5; CDR3aa: CASRPGLFTEAFF; CDR3nt: TGTGCCAGCAGGCCAGGCTTGTTTACTGAAGCTTTCTTT
j_gene: TRBJ1-2; d_gene: .; abundance: .; v_gene: TRBV28; CDR3aa: CASSRTAMGYTF; CDR3nt: TGTGCCAGCAGCCGAACAGCGATGGGCTACACCTTC
j_gene: TRBJ2-3; d_gene: TRBD2; abundance: .; v_gene: TRBV7-2; CDR3aa: CASSLGLAESTDTQYF; CDR3nt: TGTGCCAGCAGCTTGGGCCTAGCGGAGTCCACAGATACGCAGTATTTT
j_gene: TRBJ2-2; d_gene: TRBD2; abundance: .; v_gene: TRBV11-3; CDR3aa: CASSSGLAGNGELFF; CDR3nt: TGTGCCAGCAGCTCCGGACTAGCGGGAAACGGGGAGCTGTTTTTT
j_gene: TRBJ1-5; d_gene: .; abundance: .; v_gene: TRBV6-6; CDR3aa: CASRPMDRSNQPQHF; CDR3nt: TGTGCCAGCAGGCCCATGGATAGGAGCAATCAGCCCCAGCATTTT
j_gene: TRBJ2-2; d_gene: .; abundance: .; v_gene: TRBV2; CDR3aa: CASSLEGRWDGELFF; CDR3nt: TGTGCCAGCAGTCTGGAGGGCCGGTGGGACGGGGAGCTGTTTTTT
j_gene: TRBJ2-7; d_gene: .; abundance: .; v_gene: TRBV6-1; CDR3aa: CASSVGGEGYYEQYF; CDR3nt: TGTGCCAGCAGTGTAGGGGGGGAGGGCTACTACGAGCAGTACTTC